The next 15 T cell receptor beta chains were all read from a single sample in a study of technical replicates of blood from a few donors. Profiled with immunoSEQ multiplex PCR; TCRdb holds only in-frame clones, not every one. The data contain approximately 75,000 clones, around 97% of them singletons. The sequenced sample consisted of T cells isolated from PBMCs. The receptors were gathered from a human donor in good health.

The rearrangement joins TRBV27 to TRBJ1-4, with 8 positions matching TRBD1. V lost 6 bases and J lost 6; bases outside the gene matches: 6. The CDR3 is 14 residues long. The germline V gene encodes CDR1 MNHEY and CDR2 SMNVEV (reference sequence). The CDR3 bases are TGTGCCAGCAGACGGACAGGGCGAGATGAAAAACTGTTTTTT. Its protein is CASRRTGRDEKLFF.

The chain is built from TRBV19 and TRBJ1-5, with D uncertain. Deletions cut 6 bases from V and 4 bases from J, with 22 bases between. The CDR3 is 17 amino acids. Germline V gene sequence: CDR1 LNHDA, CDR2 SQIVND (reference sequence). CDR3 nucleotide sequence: TGTGCCAGTAGAGGGTCGACTCTCCGGACTCGTAATCAGCCCCAGCATTTT. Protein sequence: CASRGSTLRTRNQPQHF. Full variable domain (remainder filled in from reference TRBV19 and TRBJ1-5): DGGITQSPKYLFRKEGQNVTLSCEQNLNHDAMYWYRQDPGQGLRLIYYSQIVNDFQKGDIAEGYSVSREKKESFPLTVTSAQKNPTAFYLCASRGSTLRTRNQPQHFGDGTRLSIL.

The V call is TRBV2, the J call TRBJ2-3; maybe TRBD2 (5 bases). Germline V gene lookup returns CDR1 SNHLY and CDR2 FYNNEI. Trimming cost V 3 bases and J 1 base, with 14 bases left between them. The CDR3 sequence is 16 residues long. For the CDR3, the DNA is TGTGCCAGCAGTGAGGGAGCGACCCGTGGCACAGATACGCAGTATTTT. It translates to CASSEGATRGTDTQYF.

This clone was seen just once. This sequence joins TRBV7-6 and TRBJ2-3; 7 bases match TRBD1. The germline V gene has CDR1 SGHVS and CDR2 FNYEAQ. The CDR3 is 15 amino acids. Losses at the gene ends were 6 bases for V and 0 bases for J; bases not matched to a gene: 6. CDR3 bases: TGTGCCAGCAGAAACTGGACAGGTAGCACAGATACGCAGTATTTT. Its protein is CASRNWTGSTDTQYF.

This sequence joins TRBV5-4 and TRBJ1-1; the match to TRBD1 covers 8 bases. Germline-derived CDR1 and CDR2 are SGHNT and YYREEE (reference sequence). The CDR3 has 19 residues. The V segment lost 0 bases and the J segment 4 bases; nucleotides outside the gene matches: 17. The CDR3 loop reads CASSLAPRRGRGRVTEAFF. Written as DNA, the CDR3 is TGTGCCAGCAGCTTGGCCCCCAGAAGGGGCAGGGGGCGAGTCACTGAAGCTTTCTTT.

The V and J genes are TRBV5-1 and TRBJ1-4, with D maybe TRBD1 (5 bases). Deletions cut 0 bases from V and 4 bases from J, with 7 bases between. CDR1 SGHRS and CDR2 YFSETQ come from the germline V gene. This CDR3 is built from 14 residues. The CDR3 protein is CASSLDRSNEKLFF. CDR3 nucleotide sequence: TGCGCCAGCAGCTTGGACAGGAGTAATGAAAAACTGTTTTTT.

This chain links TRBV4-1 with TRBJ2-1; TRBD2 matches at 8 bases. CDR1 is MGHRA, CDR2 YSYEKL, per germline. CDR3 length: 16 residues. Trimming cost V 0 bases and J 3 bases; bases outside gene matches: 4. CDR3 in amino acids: CASSQDPAGDYNEQFF. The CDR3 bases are TGCGCCAGCAGCCAAGACCCAGCGGGGGACTACAATGAGCAGTTCTTC.

The chain's CDR3 is CASSVAGTGGTEAFF. For the CDR3, the DNA is TGTGCCAGCAGCGTAGCGGGGACAGGGGGCACTGAAGCTTTCTTT. V gene TRBV9 combines with J gene TRBJ1-1; TRBD1 aligns across 11 bases. Losses at the gene ends were 0 bases for V and 4 bases for J; bases not matched to a gene: 2. CDR3 length: 15 residues. The germline CDR1 and CDR2 sequences are SGDLS and YYNGEE.

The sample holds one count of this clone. CDR3 coding DNA: TGTGCCAGCAGCGTAGGGCTAGCGAGGTCCAATACGCAGTATTTT. Translated: CASSVGLARSNTQYF. This chain connects TRBV9 to TRBJ2-3; D is perhaps TRBD2 (6 bases). The germline gives CDR1 SGDLS, CDR2 YYNGEE. V lost 0 bases to trimming and J lost 7 bases, with 15 bases between them. This CDR3 spans 15 amino acids.

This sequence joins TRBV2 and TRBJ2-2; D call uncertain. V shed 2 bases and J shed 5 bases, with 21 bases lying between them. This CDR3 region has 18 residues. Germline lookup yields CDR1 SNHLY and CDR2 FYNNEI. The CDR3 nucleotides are TGTGCCAGCAGTGAAACGCGGTACGGGTCGCGAACGACCGGGGAGCTGTTTTTT. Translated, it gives CASSETRYGSRTTGELFF.

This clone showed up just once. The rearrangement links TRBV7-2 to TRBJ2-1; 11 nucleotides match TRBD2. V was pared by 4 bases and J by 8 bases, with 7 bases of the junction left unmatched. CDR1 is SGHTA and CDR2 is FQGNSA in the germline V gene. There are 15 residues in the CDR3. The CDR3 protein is CASSSLAGGPYEQFF. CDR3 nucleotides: TGTGCCAGCAGCTCCTTAGCGGGGGGGCCATATGAGCAGTTCTTC.

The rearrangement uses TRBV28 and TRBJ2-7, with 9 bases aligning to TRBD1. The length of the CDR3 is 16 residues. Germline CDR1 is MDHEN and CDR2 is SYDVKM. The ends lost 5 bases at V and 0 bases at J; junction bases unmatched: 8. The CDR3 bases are TGTGCCAGCAGTGCGGGGACAGGGACCCTCTCCTACGAGCAGTACTTC. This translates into CASSAGTGTLSYEQYF.

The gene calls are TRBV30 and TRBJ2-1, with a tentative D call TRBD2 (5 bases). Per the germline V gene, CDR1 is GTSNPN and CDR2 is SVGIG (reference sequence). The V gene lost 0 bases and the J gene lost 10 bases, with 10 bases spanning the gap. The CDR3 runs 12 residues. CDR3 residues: CAWSVLPGEQFF. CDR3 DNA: TGTGCCTGGAGTGTCCTGCCGGGAGAGCAGTTCTTC.

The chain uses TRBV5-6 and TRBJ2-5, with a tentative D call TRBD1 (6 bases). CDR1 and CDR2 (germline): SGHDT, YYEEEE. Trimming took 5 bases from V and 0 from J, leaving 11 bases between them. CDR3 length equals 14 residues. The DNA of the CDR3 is TGTGCCAGCAGTCTGTACAGGGACCAAGAGACCCAGTACTTC. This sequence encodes CASSLYRDQETQYF.

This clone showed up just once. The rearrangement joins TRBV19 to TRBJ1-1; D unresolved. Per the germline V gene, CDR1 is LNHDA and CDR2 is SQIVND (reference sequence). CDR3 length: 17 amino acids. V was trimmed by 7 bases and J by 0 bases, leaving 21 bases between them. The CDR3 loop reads CASTRGEGGGLNTEAFF. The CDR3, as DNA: TGTGCCAGTACCCGGGGTGAGGGAGGAGGTCTGAACACTGAAGCTTTCTTT.